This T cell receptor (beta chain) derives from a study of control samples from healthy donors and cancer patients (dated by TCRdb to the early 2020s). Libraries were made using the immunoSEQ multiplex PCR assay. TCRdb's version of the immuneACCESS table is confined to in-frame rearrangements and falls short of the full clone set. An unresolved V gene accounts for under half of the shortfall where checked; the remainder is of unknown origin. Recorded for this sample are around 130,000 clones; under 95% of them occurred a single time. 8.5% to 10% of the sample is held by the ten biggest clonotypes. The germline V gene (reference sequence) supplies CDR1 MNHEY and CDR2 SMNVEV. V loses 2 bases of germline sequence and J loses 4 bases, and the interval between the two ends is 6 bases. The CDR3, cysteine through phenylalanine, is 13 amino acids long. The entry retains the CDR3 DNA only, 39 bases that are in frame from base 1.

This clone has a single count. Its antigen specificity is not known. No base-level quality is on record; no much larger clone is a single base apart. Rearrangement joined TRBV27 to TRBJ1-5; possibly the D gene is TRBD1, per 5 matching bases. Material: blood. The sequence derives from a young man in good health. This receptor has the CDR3 CASSLNRNQPQHF. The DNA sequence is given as TGTGCCAGCAGTTTAAACAGGAATCAGCCCCAGCATTTT.